This T cell receptor beta chain is from a study of beta chain features in type 1 diabetes. Findings and limits, study-wide: Among all four CD4+ subsets, Type 1 diabetes patients had TCRB CDR3s that were moderately but significantly shorter.

The isolated RNA, all of it, was reverse transcribed, so expressed TCRB transcripts were what got sequenced. This table comes from immunoSEQ multiplex PCR, and its TCRdb copy is limited to in-frame clones, with some not included. The sample holds about 160,000 clones, about 9% seen once. In the case of this clone: No antigen is known for it.

CDR1 LGHNA and CDR2 YSLEER come from the germline V gene. V lost 1 base to trimming and J lost 10 bases, with 11 bases between them. The CDR3 consists of 13 residues. Purity above 95% was achieved in all sorted populations. V is TRBV4-3 and J is TRBJ2-1; D may be TRBD2 (5 bases). Sequenced input: central memory CD4+ T cells from blood. The source of this sequence is a woman between 18 and 29 years old with type 1 diabetes. The chain's CDR3 is CASSQADPGEQFF. DNA of the CDR3: TGCGCCAGCAGCCAAGCTGACCCGGGAGAGCAGTTCTTC.